This T cell receptor (beta chain) was obtained from a study of blood T cell repertoires in COVID-19. Overall study context: Samples came from the United States, Italy and Spain, spanning acute and convalescent COVID-19. T cells, B-cell-depleted T cells, or PBMCs provided the cDNA or gDNA that served as material.

Data came from immunoSEQ multiplex PCR; TCRdb stores just in-frame clones and leaves some out. Of 200,000 to 250,000 clones detected, about nine tenths appear once; the ten largest clones hold roughly 3.3%. The length of the CDR3 is 13 residues. J lost 5 bases, V lost 7 bases, and 9 bases had no gene match. Germline V gene lookup returns CDR1 SQVTM and CDR2 ANQGSEA. This clonotype originated in a woman in her 50s in a cohort exposed to, infected with or recovered from COVID-19 (not recorded which). This chain joins TRBV29-1 and TRBJ2-7, with 9 positions matching TRBD1. The specimen was PBMCs or T cells enriched from blood (not recorded which). CDR3 loop: CSAVGTGSHEQYF. The CDR3 bases are TGCAGCGCCGTCGGGACAGGGTCGCACGAGCAGTACTTC.